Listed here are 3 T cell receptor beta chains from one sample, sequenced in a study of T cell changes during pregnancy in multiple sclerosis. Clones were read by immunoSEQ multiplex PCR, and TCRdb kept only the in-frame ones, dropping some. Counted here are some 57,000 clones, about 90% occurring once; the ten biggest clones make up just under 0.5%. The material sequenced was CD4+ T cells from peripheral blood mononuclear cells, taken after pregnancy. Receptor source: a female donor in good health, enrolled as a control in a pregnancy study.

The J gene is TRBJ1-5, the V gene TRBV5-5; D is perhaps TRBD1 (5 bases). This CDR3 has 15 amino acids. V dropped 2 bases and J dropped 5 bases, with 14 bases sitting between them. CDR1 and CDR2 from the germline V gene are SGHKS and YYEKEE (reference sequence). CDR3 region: CASSFRRGGDQPQHF. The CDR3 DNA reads TGTGCCAGCAGCTTTCGGAGGGGCGGGGATCAGCCCCAGCATTTT. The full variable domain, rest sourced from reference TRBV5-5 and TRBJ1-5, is DAGVTQSPTHLIKTRGQQVTLRCSPISGHKSVSWYQQVLGQGPQFIFQYYEKEERGRGNFPDRFSARQFPNYSSELNVNALLLGDSALYLCASSFRRGGDQPQHFGDGTRLSIL.

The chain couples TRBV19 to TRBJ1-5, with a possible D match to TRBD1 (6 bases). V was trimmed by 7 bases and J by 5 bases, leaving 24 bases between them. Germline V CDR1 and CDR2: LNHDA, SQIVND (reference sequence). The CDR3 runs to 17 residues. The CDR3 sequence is CASKISRGALVHQPQHF. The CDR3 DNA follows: TGTGCCAGTAAAATCAGCAGGGGCGCCCTAGTCCATCAGCCCCAGCATTTT.

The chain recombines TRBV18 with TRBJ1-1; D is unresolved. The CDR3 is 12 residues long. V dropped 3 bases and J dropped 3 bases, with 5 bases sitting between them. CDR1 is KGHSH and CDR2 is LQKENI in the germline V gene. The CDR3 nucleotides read TGTGCCAGCTCACCTAGTTACACTGAAGCTTTCTTT. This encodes CASSPSYTEAFF.